This T cell receptor (beta chain) emerged from a study of CD8+ T cells in alopecia areata. Cells that came from pooled cutaneous lymph nodes were sorted using CD4, CD8alpha, NKG2D, NKG2ACE and other markers. The germline V gene has CDR1 NSHNY and CDR2 SYGAGN. V lost 3 bases, J lost 5 bases, and 3 bases lay in between. The CDR3 sequence is 12 residues long. Of note for this clone: Mouse germline and gene names are used. Read coverage stops 3 residues before the CDR3 terminus; the germline J gene supplies the remainder.

RNA was extracted and reverse transcribed into cDNA as the sequencing template. The method was immunoSEQ multiplex PCR; TCRdb's version includes in-frame clones alone and lacks a portion of them. The sample includes under 350,000 clones, none of them occurring once. V usage is TRBV13-1 and J usage is TRBJ1-6; D is uncertain. TRBJ1-6 is labeled an ORF, and its function is uncertain. The source is a C3H/HeJ mouse with alopecia areata. Mouse strain MHC haplotype: H2-k. The sequencing sample was made of CD4+ T cells sorted from a lymph node. The sequenced part of the CDR3 DNA is TGTGCCAGCAGTGCAAATAATTCGCCC. Its protein product is CASSANNSP. The complete CDR3 protein is CASSANNSPLYF.